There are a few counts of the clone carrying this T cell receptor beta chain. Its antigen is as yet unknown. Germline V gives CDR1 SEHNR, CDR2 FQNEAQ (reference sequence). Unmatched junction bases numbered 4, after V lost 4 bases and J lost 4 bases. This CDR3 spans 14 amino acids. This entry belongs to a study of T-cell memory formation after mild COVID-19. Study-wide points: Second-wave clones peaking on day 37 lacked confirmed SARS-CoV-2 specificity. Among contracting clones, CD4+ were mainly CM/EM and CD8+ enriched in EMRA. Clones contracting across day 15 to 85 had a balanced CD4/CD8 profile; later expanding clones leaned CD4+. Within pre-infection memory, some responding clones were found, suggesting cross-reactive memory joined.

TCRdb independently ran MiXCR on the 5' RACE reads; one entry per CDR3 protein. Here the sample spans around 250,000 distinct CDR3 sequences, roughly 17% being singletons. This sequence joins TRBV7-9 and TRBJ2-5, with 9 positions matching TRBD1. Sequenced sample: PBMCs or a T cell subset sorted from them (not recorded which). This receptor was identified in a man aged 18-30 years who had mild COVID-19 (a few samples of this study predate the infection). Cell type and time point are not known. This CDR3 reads CASSSLQGAETQYF. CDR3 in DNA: TGTGCCAGCAGCTCCTTACAGGGGGCAGAGACCCAGTACTTC.